The entry that follows covers one T cell receptor (beta chain) sequence. No antigen is known for it. No much larger clone is present one base from it, and per-base qualities are unavailable. Its CDR3 holds 16 amino acids, cysteine through phenylalanine. This entry keeps only the CDR3 DNA: 48 bases, framed from base 1. The germline V gene gives CDR1 as SGHAT and CDR2 as FQNNGV. V is cut back by 5 bases and J by 6 bases, with 13 bases in the junction unmatched. These data belong to a study of T cells in Graves' hyperthyroidism and ophthalmopathy (dated by TCRdb to the late 2010s). Concerning the study at large: Peripheral blood samples were taken at initial diagnosis, before any treatment was given. A discovery cohort of about 95 patients, about 40 with Graves' ophthalmopathy and about 60 with stable Graves' hyperthyroidism, was used to find distinguishing TCR V-J signatures. In about 6 Graves' hyperthyroidism patients, the study also compared T-cell repertoires from thyroid tissue with T-cell repertoires from blood. After blood sampling, hyperthyroidism patients were treated with methimazole at a starting dose of 30 mg daily, and ophthalmopathy patients were treated with high-dose intravenous methylprednisolone. The 100 or so discovery patients were randomly split 7:3 into training and test sets. According to the paper, TCR Vbeta CDR3 sequencing was carried out on approximately 140 peripheral blood samples, which came from fewer than 50 ophthalmopathy, under 85 hyperthyroidism and approximately 17 progressor patients. Prospective prediction of ophthalmopathy was tested in an independent validation cohort of 18 to 20 hyperthyroidism patients and 17 patients who later progressed to ophthalmopathy.

The TCR beta CDR3 regions were amplified from RNA transcripts. The first round of RT-PCR for the TCR CDR3 was performed with the HTBI primer set and the Qiagen OneStep RT-PCR kit. A second multiplex PCR round built the libraries, followed by size selection and purification. The libraries were sequenced on an Illumina HiSeq2000 using paired-end 100 bp reads. The published analysis was carried out like this. Raw data were processed with SOAPnuke, discarding reads with adapters, uncalled bases, mean Phred below 15, or no exact constant-primer or identifier match. COPE v1.2.5 was used to merge high-quality paired reads, and clonotypes were defined as unique nucleotide sequences. MiTCR v1.1 was used to align the clonotypes against IMGT TRBV, TRBD and TRBJ reference segments. Analysis was restricted to V-J combinations with a frequency above 0.0001, which covered over 98% of repertoires. A TCS score was defined as the ratio between F50 (clonal expansion) and ExV (chaos), using BLOSUM62-based TCRdist between CDR3 peptides within each V-J. Welch's t-statistics and random forest reduced fewer than 550 V-J features to roughly 13, which were used in a naive Bayes classifier (R e1071). Starting from the raw public reads, TCRdb applied fastp trimming at Q25, assembled clones with MiXCR and retained in-frame beta chains. Each entry merges the rows of one CDR3 protein and shows their most common DNA and genes. TCRdb, not the original authors, processed these V and J calls. The sample records a few hundred thousand distinct CDR3 sequences, over 13% of which are singletons. The ten largest clones add up to under 20% of the sample.

General study outcomes and caveats: A 13 V-J signature model separated ophthalmopathy from stable hyperthyroidism, with roughly 88% sensitivity and 81.08% specificity in cross-validation and 80%/75% in testing. In validation, the model predicted progression to ophthalmopathy with 60% to 71% sensitivity and over 72% specificity, a median of approximately 6.5 months before onset. Most expanded thyroid clonotypes (frequency above 0.001) were also found in blood, which suggests that blood repertoires may mirror thyroid immune responses. No statistical method was used to set the sample size in advance, and investigators knew the group allocation.

Stable Graves' hyperthyroidism was defined as no progression to ophthalmopathy during 18 months of follow-up. The hyperthyroidism patients were between 18 and 65 years old and newly diagnosed, with a disease duration of less than 2 months. The study excluded patients with uncontrolled infections, other autoimmune diseases, pregnancy or lactation. Diagnoses were based on clinical symptoms, serum thyroxine and TRAb, thyroid ultrasound and orbital computed tomography. PBMCs were separated from approximately 10 ml of fresh peripheral blood using Ficoll-Paque density gradient centrifugation. Total RNA was extracted using Trizol reagent, and RNA quality was assessed on an Agilent 2100 Bioanalyzer.

The clonotype originates from a woman in her late teens or twenties with Graves' hyperthyroidism. The material sequenced was blood. The V and J genes are TRBV11-2 and TRBJ2-1; 7 middle bases align to TRBD2. The bases read TGTGCCAGCAGCCCACTCGTGGGGCGGGAGATCAATGAGCAGTTCTTC. This codes for CASSPLVGREINEQFF.